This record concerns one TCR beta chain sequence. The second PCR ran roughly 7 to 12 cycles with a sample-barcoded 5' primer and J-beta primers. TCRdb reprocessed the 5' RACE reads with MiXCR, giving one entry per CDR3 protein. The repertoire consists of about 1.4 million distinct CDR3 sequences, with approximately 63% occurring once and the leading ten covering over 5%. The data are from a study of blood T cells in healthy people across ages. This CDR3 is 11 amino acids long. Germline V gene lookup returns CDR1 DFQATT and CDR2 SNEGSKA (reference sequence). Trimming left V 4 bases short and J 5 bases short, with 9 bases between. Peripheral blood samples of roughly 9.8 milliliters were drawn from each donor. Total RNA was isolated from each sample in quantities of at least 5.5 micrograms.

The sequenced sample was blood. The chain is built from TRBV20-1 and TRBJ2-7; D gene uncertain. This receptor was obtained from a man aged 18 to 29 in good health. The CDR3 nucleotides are TGCAGTGCTACAAACCTGGACGAGCAGTACTTC. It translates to CSATNLDEQYF.